One sample yielded the 13 T cell receptor beta chains listed below, sequenced in a study of T cells in Graves' hyperthyroidism and ophthalmopathy. Amplified TCR beta CDR3 regions derived from RNA transcripts. Using the HTBI primer set, a first-round RT-PCR was run on the TCR CDR3. TCRdb passed the multiplex PCR reads through MiXCR, listing each CDR3 protein once. The profile shows about 540,000 distinct CDR3 sequences, roughly 46% of them singletons. The sample was peripheral blood or thyroid tissue (not recorded which). Source of these receptors: a woman between 18 and 30 years old with Graves' hyperthyroidism.

This clonotype was detected many times. This chain joins TRBV3-1 and TRBJ1-1; D is undetermined. Trimming took 4 bases from V and 4 from J, leaving 16 bases between them. CDR3 length equals 15 residues. Germline CDR1 LGHDT, CDR2 YNNKEL (reference sequence). DNA of the CDR3: TGTGCCAGCAGCCCCTTCCAGGTCCCCCTCACTGAAGCTTTCTTT. Protein: CASSPFQVPLTEAFF. The full variable domain, rest sourced from reference TRBV3-1 and TRBJ1-1, is DTAVSQTPKYLVTQMGNDKSIKCEQNLGHDTMYWYKQDSKKFLKIMFSYNNKELIINETVPNRFSPKSPDKAHLNLHINSLELGDSAVYFCASSPFQVPLTEAFFGQGTRLTVV.

This clonotype has ten or more counts. The chain carries TRBV2 and TRBJ1-4; D gene uncertain. Germline loops: CDR1 SNHLY, CDR2 FYNNEI. This CDR3 comprises 13 residues. V dropped 4 bases and J dropped 8 bases, with 11 bases sitting between them. Written as DNA, the CDR3 is TGTGCCAGCAGTGGTGAGGGATGGGAAAAACTGTTTTTT. Translation: CASSGEGWEKLFF.

This clonotype came up many times. The rearrangement joins TRBV6-1 to TRBJ1-4; no firm D call. The germline CDR1 and CDR2 sequences are MNHNS and SASEGT. CDR3 length equals 16 residues. V was shortened by 10 bases and J by 8 bases, with 26 bases between the two germline ends. The DNA for the CDR3 is TGTGCCACCCAGGAAGATGGGGTTGAGGACTCGGAAAAACTGTTTTTT. This encodes CATQEDGVEDSEKLFF.

V and J are TRBV14 and TRBJ2-5; 11 bases align to TRBD1. Germline assignment: CDR1 SGHDN and CDR2 FVKESK. V shed 0 bases and J 4 bases; nucleotides not matched to a gene: 19. The CDR3 contains 21 residues. The CDR3 sequence: CASSQETGTGGRVALRETQYF. The DNA for the CDR3 is TGTGCCAGCAGCCAAGAGACTGGGACAGGGGGGCGAGTTGCACTTAGAGAGACCCAGTACTTC.

The gene calls are TRBV29-1 and TRBJ2-1; tentative D call: TRBD2 (6 bases). The V end lost 4 bases, the J end lost 7 bases, and 14 bases lay between the germline ends. Germline V lookup: CDR1 SQVTM, CDR2 ANQGSEA. There are 13 residues in the CDR3. CDR3 sequence (DNA): TGCAGCGTTGGCCGGGATGGGGGGAATGAGCAGTTCTTC. As protein: CSVGRDGGNEQFF.

V and J are TRBV7-9 and TRBJ2-7, with 12 positions matching TRBD2. The CDR3 has 15 residues. Germline assignment: CDR1 SEHNR and CDR2 FQNEAQ (reference sequence). V gave up 1 base and J gave up 7 bases; unmatched junction bases: 5. CDR3 nucleotide sequence: TGTGCCAGCAGCTTAGTGACTAGCGGGAGTGGAGAGCAGTACTTC. This gives the protein CASSLVTSGSGEQYF.

Concerning this clonotype itself: This may be a read error, as it is one base from a much larger clone. The J gene is TRBJ1-3, the V gene TRBV7-2; 9 nucleotides agree with TRBD1. There are 14 residues in the CDR3. Germline CDR1 reads SGHTA; CDR2 reads FQGNSA. J gave up 8 bases and V 5 bases, and 7 bases lay outside the gene matches. The CDR3 coding sequence is TGTGCCAGCAGCCCAGGGACAGGGCTAGACACCATATATTTT. Its protein product is CASSPGTGLDTIYF. The full variable domain, in which reference TRBV7-2 and TRBJ1-3 provide the parts outside the CDR3, is GAGVSQSPSNKVTEKGKDVELRCDPISGHTALYWYRQSLGQGLEFLIYFQGNSAPDKSGLPSDRFSAERTGGSVSTLTIQRTQQEDSAVYLCASSPGTGLDTIYFGEGSWLTVV.

In this sample, this clonotype turned up many times. The chain combines TRBV20-1 with TRBJ1-1, with D maybe TRBD1 (5 bases). This CDR3 is 12 amino acids long. V lost 3 bases to trimming and J lost 3 bases, with 8 bases between them. Germline assignment: CDR1 DFQATT and CDR2 SNEGSKA (reference sequence). CDR3 bases: TGCAGTGCTAGCAGGGCTGACACTGAAGCTTTCTTT. Translating gives CSASRADTEAFF.

The sample holds one count of this clonotype. The gene calls are TRBV11-2 and TRBJ2-5; D perhaps matches TRBD1 (5 bases). V lost 5 bases and J lost 2, with 9 bases in between. From germline, CDR1 is SGHAT and CDR2 FQNNGV. The CDR3 covers 13 residues. In DNA form, the CDR3 reads TGTGCCAGCAGCGTGGGGCGGCAAGAGACCCAGTACTTC. It encodes CASSVGRQETQYF.

The chain uses TRBV20-1 and TRBJ1-2, with TRBD1 matching over 9 bases. Germline-derived CDR1 and CDR2 are DFQATT and SNEGSKA (reference sequence). The CDR3 totals 10 residues. CDR3 DNA: TGCGGGGGGACAGGGAAGGGCTACACCTTC. This sequence encodes CGGTGKGYTF.

The chain recombines TRBV24-1 with TRBJ1-2; tentative D call: TRBD1 (5 bases). Germline lookup yields CDR1 KGHDR and CDR2 SFDVKD. CDR3 length: 13 amino acids. Deletions cut 5 bases from V and 6 bases from J, with 12 bases between. CDR3 region: CATSARGVDGYTF. The CDR3 nucleotides are TGTGCCACCAGTGCTAGAGGGGTGGATGGCTACACCTTC.

There are many counts of this clonotype. V and J are TRBV4-1 and TRBJ2-2; 7 positions agree with TRBD1. V lost 6 bases, J lost 3 bases, and 7 bases stayed unmatched. This CDR3 has 15 residues. Per germline, CDR1 MGHRA and CDR2 YSYEKL. CDR3 in amino acids: CASSKGGRDTGELFF. CDR3 DNA sequence: TGCGCCAGCAGTAAAGGGGGCAGGGACACCGGGGAGCTGTTTTTT.

This rearrangement joins TRBV3-1 to TRBJ2-2; the match to TRBD2 covers 8 bases. The ends lost 6 bases at V and 6 bases at J; junction bases unmatched: 9. Germline V gene lookup returns CDR1 LGHDT and CDR2 YNNKEL (reference sequence). This CDR3 region has 15 residues. This CDR3 reads CASRLAGGGAGELFF. CDR3 in DNA: TGTGCCAGCAGACTCGCGGGAGGCGGAGCCGGGGAGCTGTTTTTT.